This T cell receptor (beta chain) is from a study of T cells in AML relapse after transplant (dated by TCRdb to between 2018 and 2021). As for the study more broadly: Clinically matched patients in whom long-term complete remission was maintained, with more than 3 years of follow-up, were used as remission controls. Bone marrow collected about 1 year after HSCT from patients who maintained complete remission served as the remission samples. In a retrospective study, inhibitory receptor expression and TCR repertoires of bone marrow T cells were examined in patients who had received allogeneic HSCT for myeloid malignancy. The investigation overall reported the following: The TCR repertoire comparisons were based on very few samples, with only a few individuals in each group for unsorted bone marrow.

In its sample, this clonotype comes out as medium-sized (0.01 to 0.1%). The clone's antigen remains unknown. No clone much larger than this one lies a single base away; base qualities are absent. CDR1 is given as MNHNS and CDR2 as SASEGT, both from the germline V gene. The V end loses 7 bases and the J end loses 4 bases, and a stretch of 13 bases separates them. The CDR3 spans 13 residues, from the cysteine through the phenylalanine. The read is trimmed to its CDR3 DNA, 39 bases read in frame from base 1. Library construction relied on PCR. A modified RACE PCR protocol, rather than multiplex PCR, was used to amplify TCR alpha and beta chains from RNA. Libraries were sequenced on an Illumina MiSeq, and raw reads were demultiplexed according to sample-specific barcode combinations. The original pipeline was this. MiXCR software was used to identify TCR clonotypes from the sequencing reads. TCRdb reprocessed the public reads (quality trimming at Q25 with fastp, clone calling with MiXCR) and kept in-frame beta chains. Rows merge per CDR3 protein into single entries with the most common DNA and genes. The V and J calls come from TCRdb's annotation, not from the publication. In all, the sample holds about 3,500 distinct CDR3 sequences, and about 10% of those were seen once. About 30% of the sample lies in the top ten.

The receptor comes from a human donor who had a stem cell transplant for acute myeloid leukemia. After a transplant, some of the T cells may come from the graft donor. The chain uses TRBV6-1 and TRBJ1-2; possibly the D gene is TRBD1, per 6 matching bases. Sequencing used bone marrow, either the whole sample or a sorted T cell fraction (not recorded which), obtained in complete remission. The bases read TGTGCCAGCACCGTAGACAGGAGCTATGGCTACACCTTC. Its protein is CASTVDRSYGYTF.